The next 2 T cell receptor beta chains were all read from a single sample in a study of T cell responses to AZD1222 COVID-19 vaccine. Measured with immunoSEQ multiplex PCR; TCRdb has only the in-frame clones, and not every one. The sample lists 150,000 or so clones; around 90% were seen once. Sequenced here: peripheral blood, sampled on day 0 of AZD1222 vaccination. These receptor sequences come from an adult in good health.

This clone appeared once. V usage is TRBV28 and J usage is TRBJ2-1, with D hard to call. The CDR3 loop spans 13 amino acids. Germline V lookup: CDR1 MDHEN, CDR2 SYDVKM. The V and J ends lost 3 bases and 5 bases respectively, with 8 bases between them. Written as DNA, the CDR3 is TGTGCCAGCAGTTTGACTCGGGACAATGAGCAGTTCTTC. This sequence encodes CASSLTRDNEQFF.

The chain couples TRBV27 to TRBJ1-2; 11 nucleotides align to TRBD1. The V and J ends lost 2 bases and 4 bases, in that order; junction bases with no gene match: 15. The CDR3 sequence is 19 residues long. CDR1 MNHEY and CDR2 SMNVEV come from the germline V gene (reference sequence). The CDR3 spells CASSLAPLRAGTGGYGYTF. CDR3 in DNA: TGTGCCAGCAGTTTAGCCCCACTCAGGGCCGGGACAGGGGGCTATGGCTACACCTTC.